A single sample is the source of the 18 T cell receptor beta chains below, sequenced in a study of cytomegalovirus exposure and HLA in healthy donors. PCR employed 60 Vbeta and 13 Jbeta primers. The table came from immunoSEQ multiplex PCR; TCRdb's copy has only in-frame clones and leaves some out. The repertoire has 95,000 to 150,000 clones, 74% of them found once; the top ten carry around 3.9%. Sequencing used PBMCs. The receptors originated from a woman aged 45-65 years in good health and CMV-seropositive.

The chain carries TRBV11-3 and TRBJ2-3; D gene unclear. Germline CDR1 reads SGHNT; CDR2 reads YENEEA. Deletions cut 5 bases from V and 4 bases from J, with 13 bases between. The CDR3 loop spans 14 amino acids. The DNA for the CDR3 is TGTGCCAGCAGCCCACCTAGTACGTCAGATACGCAGTATTTT. Its translation is CASSPPSTSDTQYF.

The rearrangement links TRBV4-1 to TRBJ1-2, with unresolved D. V lost 1 base and J lost 8, with 20 bases in between. The CDR3 runs to 16 residues. Germline V gene data show CDR1 as MGHRA and CDR2 as YSYEKL. The CDR3 nucleotides are TGCGCCAGCAGCCAAGGGGTTGGGCACATAATTTCAGGCTACACCTTC. This encodes CASSQGVGHIISGYTF.

This clone was picked up a small number of times. This chain connects TRBV5-1 to TRBJ2-1; a possible D gene is TRBD2 (6 bases). Germline-derived CDR1 and CDR2 are SGHRS and YFSETQ. The V end was cut by 3 bases, the J end by 5 bases, with 9 bases between. The CDR3 loop spans 13 amino acids. CDR3 DNA: TGCGCCAGCAGCTACGGGGGTAACAATGAGCAGTTCTTC. It translates to CASSYGGNNEQFF.

The chain carries TRBV28 and TRBJ1-5; 9 nucleotides agree with TRBD1. In germline, CDR1 is MDHEN, CDR2 SYDVKM. The V segment lost 3 bases and the J segment 7 bases; nucleotides outside the gene matches: 4. The CDR3 runs to 14 residues. CDR3 sequence reads: CASSFTGGSQPQHF. CDR3 sequence (DNA): TGTGCCAGCAGTTTTACAGGGGGCTCACAGCCCCAGCATTTT.

This clone has just one count. The chain has TRBV7-3 and TRBJ2-3; D might be TRBD2 (6 bases). Germline-derived CDR1 and CDR2 are SGHTA and FQGTGA. The CDR3 runs 13 residues. The germline V and J ends were trimmed by 10 bases and 3 bases, with 14 bases remaining between them. CDR3 amino acids: CATSTSDTDTQYF. DNA for the CDR3: TGTGCCACCTCGACTAGTGATACAGATACGCAGTATTTT.

This clone was detected only a few times. V is TRBV11-2 and J is TRBJ2-5; 10 nucleotides line up with TRBD2. This CDR3 comprises 15 residues. The junction had 1 base not matched to a gene; V was cut back by 2 bases and J by 1 base. Looked up from germline, CDR1 is SGHAT and CDR2 is FQNNGV. The CDR3 here is CASSLQRGGQETQYF. For the CDR3, the DNA is TGTGCCAGCAGCTTACAGCGGGGGGGCCAAGAGACCCAGTACTTC.

The J gene is TRBJ2-3, the V gene TRBV2, with D maybe TRBD2 (5 bases). Germline CDR1 reads SNHLY; CDR2 reads FYNNEI. V gave up 5 bases and J gave up 7 bases, with 13 bases separating them. The CDR3 is made up of 13 amino acids. CDR3 nucleotide sequence: TGTGCCAGCAGTCGGGGATTCGGAAATACGCAGTATTTT. Amino acid sequence: CASSRGFGNTQYF.

The CDR3 DNA reads as TGTGCCAGCAGCTACTATGGGACTACCACAGATACGCAGTATTTT. It specifies CASSYYGTTTDTQYF. J is TRBJ2-3 and V is TRBV7-8; 7 nucleotides match TRBD2. This CDR3 has 15 residues. V lost 4 bases to trimming and J lost 2 bases; unmatched junction nucleotides: 6. From germline, CDR1 is SGHVS and CDR2 FQNEAQ.

This chain links TRBV7-8 with TRBJ1-2; D is undetermined. The V gene lost 3 bases and the J gene lost 6 bases, with 8 bases spanning the gap. The CDR3 length is 12 residues. Germline CDR1 and CDR2: SGHVS and FQNEAQ. CDR3 protein: CASSFLRDGYTF. In DNA, the CDR3 is TGTGCCAGCAGCTTTCTCCGGGATGGCTACACCTTC.

V usage is TRBV21-1 and J usage is TRBJ1-5; the table names TRBD1, a call not compared with the DNA. TRBV21-1 is designated a pseudogene. This CDR3 contains 19 residues. The CDR3 nucleotides are TGTGCCAGCACCCCCACATACTACTTCCGGGACAGGGGCTGTCAGCCCCAGCATTTT. It translates to CASTPTYYFRDRGCQPQHF.

This chain connects TRBV10-3 to TRBJ2-5, with 8 bases fitting TRBD1. The CDR3 length is 15 residues. Trimming removed 4 bases from V and 1 base from J; junction bases left unmatched: 5. In germline, CDR1 is ENHRY, CDR2 SYGVKD. CDR3 nucleotide sequence: TGTGCCATCAGTGGGTCTGGGACAGGCCAAGAGACCCAGTACTTC. Translated: CAISGSGTGQETQYF.

This chain connects TRBV28 to TRBJ1-2; the match to TRBD1 covers 7 bases. V lost 5 bases and J lost 8; bases outside the gene matches: 5. Germline V CDR1 and CDR2: MDHEN, SYDVKM. The CDR3 is 12 residues long. The DNA for the CDR3 is TGTGCCAGCAGTACGACAGGGAAGGGCTACACCTTC. Translated, it gives CASSTTGKGYTF.

The chain uses TRBV10-2 and TRBJ2-5; TRBD2 matches at 13 bases. This CDR3 comprises 15 residues. Germline V gene sequence: CDR1 WSHSY, CDR2 SAAADI. The ends lost 6 bases at V and 4 bases at J; junction bases unmatched: 5. The CDR3 sequence is CASRAGLAGVETQYF. The CDR3 DNA reads as TGCGCCAGCAGAGCAGGACTAGCGGGGGTAGAGACCCAGTACTTC.

This rearrangement joins TRBV4-3 to TRBJ2-5, with 7 bases aligning to TRBD2. CDR3 length: 18 residues. Germline V CDR1 and CDR2: LGHNA, YSLEER. The V gene end was trimmed by 0 bases and the J gene end by 1 base; junction bases not matched to a gene: 11. CDR3 sequence reads: CASSQEVRSGGGQETQYF. The CDR3 DNA is TGCGCCAGCAGCCAAGAAGTCCGATCGGGCGGGGGCCAAGAGACCCAGTACTTC.

V usage is TRBV11-1 and J usage is TRBJ1-3; TRBD1 is a possible D gene (6 bases). This CDR3 comprises 15 residues. V was shortened by 5 bases and J by 4 bases, with 15 bases between the two germline ends. Looked up from germline, CDR1 is SGHAT and CDR2 is FQDESV (reference sequence). The CDR3 protein is CASSRDIIRGNTIYF. The CDR3, as DNA: TGTGCCAGCAGCAGGGACATAATCAGAGGAAACACCATATATTTT.

This clone was counted between two and nine times. V gene TRBV7-2 combines with J gene TRBJ1-3; 10 nucleotides agree with TRBD1. The V gene's germline CDR1 is SGHTA and CDR2 FQGNSA. CDR3 length: 16 amino acids. J lost 4 bases, V lost 5 bases, and 8 bases had no gene match. This chain's CDR3 is CASSINGQGGGNTIYF. The CDR3 DNA sequence: TGTGCCAGCAGCATTAACGGACAGGGGGGCGGAAACACCATATATTTT. Filled out from reference TRBV7-2 and TRBJ1-3, the complete variable domain reads GAGVSQSPSNKVTEKGKDVELRCDPISGHTALYWYRQSLGQGLEFLIYFQGNSAPDKSGLPSDRFSAERTGGSVSTLTIQRTQQEDSAVYLCASSINGQGGGNTIYFGEGSWLTVV.

This clone was observed a handful of times. The genes are TRBV5-1 and TRBJ2-7; the match to TRBD2 covers 8 bases. The CDR3 consists of 13 residues. Germline assignment: CDR1 SGHRS and CDR2 YFSETQ. V lost 1 base to trimming and J lost 6 bases; unmatched junction nucleotides: 3. In DNA, the CDR3 is TGCGCCAGCAGCTTGTGGCGGGGGGTCGAGCAGTACTTC. Amino acids: CASSLWRGVEQYF. The whole variable domain, remainder taken from reference TRBV5-1 and TRBJ2-7, is KAGVTQTPRYLIKTRGQQVTLSCSPISGHRSVSWYQQTPGQGLQFLFEYFSETQRNKGNFPGRFSGRQFSNSRSEMNVSTLELGDSALYLCASSLWRGVEQYFGPGTRLTVT.

This clone was seen more than once but under ten times. The genes are TRBV9 and TRBJ1-3; D unresolved. The V end lost 0 bases, the J end lost 0 bases, and 7 bases lay between the germline ends. Germline-derived CDR1 and CDR2 are SGDLS and YYNGEE. The CDR3 covers 15 residues. CDR3 DNA sequence: TGTGCCAGCAGCGTAGGACAAACCTCTGGAAACACCATATATTTT. Translation: CASSVGQTSGNTIYF.